Listed below are T cell receptor beta chains from one sample, sequenced in a study of blood T cell repertoires in COVID-19. TCRdb's copy holds only in-frame clones and misses some; the assay was immunoSEQ multiplex PCR. Of about 100,000 clones listed, approximately 93% are singletons. The sample taken for sequencing was peripheral blood. Every receptor here comes from a man aged 45 to 65 with active COVID-19. Both conserved end residues are part of each CDR3. A D gene is named only where the DNA matches it firmly. Size tells how often a clone was seen (once, few, many) or the class of an expanded clone, and some rows leave it out.

D gene | J gene | clone size | V gene | CDR3 length | CDR3 protein | CDR3 DNA
- | TRBJ2-1 | - | TRBV7-2 | 15 | CASRPPGSPYNEQFF | TGTGCCAGCAGGCCCCCCGGGTCCCCCTACAATGAGCAGTTCTTC
- | TRBJ1-2 | once | TRBV5-5 | 16 | CASSLALPVSSYGYTF | TGTGCCAGCAGCTTGGCCTTACCGGTTTCTAGTTATGGCTACACCTTC
- | TRBJ1-1 | - | TRBV19 | 15 | CASSIVGSGNTEAFF | TGTGCCAGTAGTATAGTCGGGTCTGGGAACACTGAAGCTTTCTTT
- | TRBJ2-7 | - | TRBV9 | 14 | CASSEGGHSYEQYF | TGTGCCAGCAGCGAGGGGGGGCACTCCTACGAGCAGTACTTC
TRBD1 | TRBJ1-4 | - | TRBV2 | 14 | CASRSGTGNEKLFF | TGTGCCAGTCGGTCCGGGACAGGGAATGAAAAACTGTTTTTT
TRBD1 | TRBJ1-6 | - | TRBV7-8 | 16 | CASSLAGTGVNSPLHF | TGTGCCAGCAGCTTAGCCGGGACAGGAGTTAATTCACCCCTCCACTTT
- | TRBJ2-3 | once | TRBV30 | 15 | CAWRGPTGPSDTQYF | TGTGCCTGGAGGGGACCGACAGGTCCCTCGGATACGCAGTATTTT
TRBD2 | TRBJ2-5 | - | TRBV2 | 14 | CASGGLARRETQYF | TGTGCCAGCGGGGGACTAGCAAGGCGAGAGACCCAGTACTTC
- | TRBJ1-1 | - | TRBV19 | 15 | CASTSLGGSDTEAFF | TGTGCCAGTACCTCCCTGGGAGGGTCCGACACTGAAGCTTTCTTT
- | TRBJ1-5 | - | TRBV18 | 14 | CASSPTGLQEPQHF | TGTGCCAGCTCACCAACCGGATTGCAGGAACCCCAGCATTTT
- | TRBJ1-5 | - | TRBV4-1 | 14 | CASSQGQPNQPQHF | TGCGCCAGCAGCCAAGGACAGCCAAATCAGCCCCAGCATTTT
TRBD1 | TRBJ1-4 | - | TRBV7-8 | 17 | CASSLFPRDRNNEKLFF | TGTGCCAGCAGCTTATTCCCACGGGACAGAAATAATGAAAAGCTGTTTTTT
TRBD1 | TRBJ2-1 | - | TRBV19 | 17 | CASSRDRDSVAYNEQFF | TGTGCCAGTAGTAGGGACAGGGATTCAGTAGCCTACAATGAGCAGTTCTTC
TRBD2 | TRBJ2-2 | - | TRBV9 | 16 | CASSGRAGISTGELFF | TGTGCCAGCAGCGGGAGAGCGGGAATCTCTACCGGGGAGCTGTTTTTT
TRBD2 | TRBJ2-5 | - | TRBV7-8 | 16 | CASSSPRGGAQETQYF | TGTGCCAGCAGCTCGCCAAGGGGAGGGGCCCAAGAGACCCAGTACTTC
TRBD2 | TRBJ2-5 | - | TRBV3-1/TRBV3-2 | 15 | CASSHWGGSRETQYF | TGTGCCAGCAGCCACTGGGGGGGGTCCAGGGAGACCCAGTACTTC
TRBD2 | TRBJ2-1 | - | TRBV27 | 18 | CASSFAGVSGSSYNEQFF | TGTGCCAGCAGTTTTGCTGGTGTGAGCGGGAGCTCCTACAATGAGCAGTTCTTC
TRBD2 | TRBJ2-3 | - | TRBV5-1 | 16 | CASSLRLAENIDTQYF | TGCGCCAGCAGCCTCCGACTAGCGGAAAATATAGATACGCAGTATTTT
- | TRBJ2-7 | - | TRBV5-5 | 13 | CASSLSSSYEQYF | TGTGCCAGCAGCTTGTCCAGTTCCTACGAGCAGTACTTC
TRBD1 | TRBJ1-2 | - | TRBV24-1 | 17 | CATSDSRTGGRVNGYTF | TGTGCCACCAGTGATTCTCGGACAGGGGGACGGGTAAATGGCTACACCTTC
- | TRBJ1-2 | - | TRBV27 | 14 | CASSLSGNGYGYTF | TGTGCCAGCAGTTTATCCGGGAACGGCTATGGCTACACCTTC
TRBD1 | TRBJ1-6 | - | TRBV27 | 15 | CASSLSGGSYGALHF | TGTGCCAGCAGTTTATCAGGGGGCTCCTACGGGGCCCTCCACTTT
- | TRBJ2-1 | - | TRBV11-2 | 15 | CASSVGGSSYNEQFF | TGTGCCAGCAGCGTTGGAGGGAGCTCCTACAATGAGCAGTTCTTC
TRBD2 | TRBJ2-1 | - | TRBV6-5 | 16 | CASSSSTGGSVNEQFF | TGTGCCAGCAGTTCCTCAACGGGGGGGTCGGTCAATGAGCAGTTCTTC
TRBD1 | TRBJ2-1 | - | TRBV3-1/TRBV3-2 | 11 | CASRGTGRKFF | TGTGCCAGCAGGGGGACAGGGAGGAAGTTCTTC
- | TRBJ2-5 | - | TRBV7-9 | 15 | CASSLVGSYQETQYF | TGTGCCAGCAGCTTAGTCGGGTCGTACCAAGAGACCCAGTACTTC
- | TRBJ2-5 | - | TRBV6-6 | 12 | CASSAGVETQYF | TGTGCCAGCAGCGCCGGGGTGGAGACCCAGTACTTC
- | TRBJ1-3 | - | TRBV14 | 14 | CASSVHFSGNTIYF | TGTGCCAGCAGCGTTCACTTCTCTGGAAACACCATATATTTT
- | TRBJ2-7 | - | TRBV7-2 | 14 | CASSPGTATGEQYF | TGTGCCAGCAGCCCCGGCACCGCCACGGGCGAGCAGTACTTC
- | TRBJ2-3 | few | TRBV5-1 | 13 | CASSLAAGDTQYF | TGCGCCAGCAGCTTGGCCGCGGGAGATACGCAGTATTTT